Shown below are 31 T cell receptor beta chains from a single sample sequenced in a study of cytomegalovirus exposure and HLA in healthy donors. Both 60 Vbeta primers and 13 Jbeta primers went into the PCR. Generated by immunoSEQ multiplex PCR, the TCRdb table keeps only in-frame clones and is missing some. The sample includes about 200,000 clones, over 65% of them seen just once. The sequencing sample was made of PBMCs. These receptors all come from a man between 35 and 55 years old in good health and CMV-seropositive.

This chain connects TRBV28 to TRBJ2-3, with D possibly matching TRBD2 (7 bases). Germline V gives CDR1 MDHEN, CDR2 SYDVKM. V shed 3 bases and J shed 3 bases, with 16 bases lying between them. The CDR3 runs to 16 residues. This CDR3 reads CASSFRGRGVTDTQYF. CDR3 nucleotides: TGTGCCAGCAGTTTCCGGGGGAGGGGGGTGACAGATACGCAGTATTTT.

The J gene is TRBJ2-7, the V gene TRBV19; 11 nucleotides agree with TRBD1. The CDR3 contains 14 residues. CDR1 LNHDA and CDR2 SQIVND come from the germline V gene (reference sequence). Trimming took 9 bases from V and 12 from J; bases not matched to a gene: 16. The CDR3 is CASQESWDRGNAYF. The CDR3 DNA follows: TGTGCCAGCCAAGAGAGCTGGGACAGGGGGAACGCGTACTTC.

The chain recombines TRBV4-2 with TRBJ1-4; D uncertain. The CDR3 covers 17 residues. The V end lost 0 bases, the J end lost 0 bases, and 11 bases lay between the germline ends. Germline V gives CDR1 LGHNA, CDR2 YNFKEQ. The CDR3 nucleotides are TGTGCCAGCAGCCAAGACTGGAGCGTTTCAACTAATGAAAAACTGTTTTTT. Translating gives CASSQDWSVSTNEKLFF.

The gene calls are TRBV18 and TRBJ2-1; TRBD2 matches 8 bases. CDR3 length equals 15 residues. Germline V lookup: CDR1 KGHSH, CDR2 LQKENI. V lost 0 bases to trimming and J lost 3 bases; unmatched junction nucleotides: 1. The CDR3 reads CASSPPSGNYNEQFF. In nucleotides, the CDR3 is TGTGCCAGCTCACCACCTAGCGGGAACTACAATGAGCAGTTCTTC.

This chain uses TRBV7-8 with TRBJ2-1; 8 bases fit TRBD1. V trimming: 5 bases; J trimming: 1 base; junction bases outside the gene matches: 4. The CDR3 consists of 15 residues. Germline CDR1 and CDR2: SGHVS and FQNEAQ. The CDR3 sequence is CASSQDRESYNEQFF. In nucleotides, the CDR3 is TGTGCCAGCAGCCAGGACAGGGAATCCTACAATGAGCAGTTCTTC. Filled out from reference TRBV7-8 and TRBJ2-1, the complete variable domain reads GAGVSQSPRYKVAKRGQDVALRCDPISGHVSLFWYQQALGQGPEFLTYFQNEAQLDKSGLPSDRFFAERPEGSVSTLKIQRTQQEDSAVYLCASSQDRESYNEQFFGPGTRLTVL.

J is TRBJ2-7 and V is TRBV6-1; D may be TRBD1 (5 bases). Trimming pared 2 bases from V and 6 bases from J, leaving 11 bases between. The length of the CDR3 is 13 residues. CDR1 MNHNS and CDR2 SASEGT come from the germline V gene. CDR3 protein: CASSELGAFEQYF. Here the CDR3 DNA reads TGTGCCAGCAGTGAACTAGGGGCGTTCGAGCAGTACTTC.

The J gene is TRBJ2-2, the V gene TRBV19; TRBD2 is a possible D gene (7 bases). The V gene's germline CDR1 is LNHDA and CDR2 SQIVND (reference sequence). V was cut by 10 bases and J by 0 bases, with 18 bases left in between. The CDR3 has 16 amino acids. Here the CDR3 reads CATRGGTSTNTGELFF. The CDR3 bases are TGTGCCACTAGGGGGGGTACTAGCACGAACACCGGGGAGCTGTTTTTT.

V is TRBV6-5 and J is TRBJ2-3, with D tentatively TRBD2 (5 bases). The length of the CDR3 is 14 residues. V lost 7 bases, J lost 1 base, and 12 bases lay in between. CDR1 MNHEY and CDR2 SVGAGI come from the germline V gene. CDR3 nucleotides: TGTGCCAGCAAAGGCCGGGGTGGCACAGATACGCAGTATTTT. Protein: CASKGRGGTDTQYF.

The chain employs TRBV19 and TRBJ2-7, with 9 bases fitting TRBD1. V shed 1 base and J 4 bases; nucleotides not matched to a gene: 5. This CDR3 region has 15 residues. Germline loops: CDR1 LNHDA, CDR2 SQIVND (reference sequence). CDR3 sequence reads: CASSIAGQGIYEQYF. CDR3 in DNA: TGTGCCAGTAGTATAGCTGGACAGGGGATTTACGAGCAGTACTTC.

V is TRBV4-2 and J is TRBJ1-3, with TRBD1 matching over 7 bases. The ends lost 0 bases at V and 3 bases at J; junction bases unmatched: 5. The length of the CDR3 is 16 residues. Germline V gene lookup returns CDR1 LGHNA and CDR2 YNFKEQ. CDR3 sequence reads: CASSQERGDSGNTIYF. The CDR3 coding sequence is TGTGCCAGCAGCCAAGAGAGGGGGGACAGTGGAAACACCATATATTTT.

The rearrangement links TRBV9 to TRBJ2-3; 9 positions agree with TRBD1. Per the germline V gene, CDR1 is SGDLS and CDR2 is YYNGEE. The CDR3 is 15 amino acids. J was trimmed by 6 bases and V by 2 bases; bases with no gene match: 7. Here the CDR3 DNA reads TGTGCCAGCAGCGTCAGGGACAGGGTTACGGATACGCAGTATTTT. Protein: CASSVRDRVTDTQYF.

The chain recombines TRBV6-5 with TRBJ1-2; D gene unclear. V gave up 0 bases and J gave up 8 bases, with 16 bases separating them. Looked up from germline, CDR1 is MNHEY and CDR2 is SVGAGI. This CDR3 has 15 residues. CDR3 in amino acids: CASSYSGGPTGGYTF. The DNA of the CDR3 is TGTGCCAGCAGTTACTCGGGCGGGCCTACGGGAGGCTACACCTTC.

The V and J genes are TRBV5-1 and TRBJ2-7; 7 nucleotides align to TRBD1. CDR1 and CDR2 (germline): SGHRS, YFSETQ. The V segment lost 2 bases and the J segment 0 bases; nucleotides outside the gene matches: 11. The CDR3 has 17 amino acids. The CDR3 DNA is TGCGCCAGCAGCTTCCACCGGGACAGACAGAGCTCCTACGAGCAGTACTTC. Translation: CASSFHRDRQSSYEQYF.

Written as DNA, the CDR3 is TGTGCCAGCAACCAGGGGGCCCTCGCCTACGAGCAGTACTTC. Protein product: CASNQGALAYEQYF. This chain uses TRBV11-2 with TRBJ2-7; 8 nucleotides match TRBD1. Unmatched junction bases numbered 7, after V lost 7 bases and J lost 2 bases. CDR1 is SGHAT and CDR2 is FQNNGV in the germline V gene. This CDR3 contains 14 residues.

The rearrangement joins TRBV7-9 to TRBJ2-3, with 8 bases matching TRBD2. Germline V gene lookup returns CDR1 SEHNR and CDR2 FQNEAQ (reference sequence). The CDR3 spans 16 residues. V lost 5 bases to trimming and J lost 5 bases; unmatched junction nucleotides: 12. This CDR3 reads CASSRSGGRARDTQYF. The CDR3 bases are TGTGCCAGCAGCCGGAGCGGGGGCAGGGCAAGAGATACGCAGTATTTT.

The table lists this clone with a few counts. The same CDR3 also results from other DNA sequences found in this sample. The genes are TRBV6-6 and TRBJ2-6; D possibly corresponds to TRBD1 (5 bases). Germline V lookup: CDR1 MNHNY, CDR2 SVGAGI (reference sequence). CDR3 length: 15 residues. With 5 bases removed from V and 0 bases from J, the gap between germline ends came to 8 bases. For the CDR3, the DNA is TGTGCCAGCAGTAAAGACAGCTCTGGGGCCAACGTCCTGACTTTC. This codes for CASSKDSSGANVLTF.

The V gene is TRBV6-6, the J gene TRBJ2-7; 8 bases are shared with TRBD1. The CDR3 contains 13 residues. The germline V gene has CDR1 MNHNY and CDR2 SVGAGI (reference sequence). V shed 7 bases and J 5 bases; nucleotides not matched to a gene: 7. The CDR3 sequence: CASNLQGAHEQYF. The CDR3 region has the DNA TGTGCCAGCAACCTTCAGGGGGCCCACGAGCAGTACTTC.

V gene TRBV6-5 combines with J gene TRBJ1-1; TRBD1 agrees at 10 bases. V gave up 10 bases and J gave up 3 bases; unmatched junction bases: 2. This CDR3 has 12 amino acids. Germline loops: CDR1 MNHEY, CDR2 SVGAGI. The CDR3 DNA reads as TGTGCCATCGGGACAGGGGACACTGAAGCTTTCTTT. Encoded protein: CAIGTGDTEAFF.

The chain links TRBV6-6 to TRBJ2-1; TRBD1 matches at 10 bases. The ends lost 5 bases at V and 7 bases at J; junction bases unmatched: 5. The CDR3 sequence is 14 residues long. CDR1 is MNHNY and CDR2 is SVGAGI in the germline V gene (reference sequence). The CDR3: CASSTTGGGNEQFF. The CDR3, as DNA: TGTGCCAGCAGTACGACAGGGGGCGGGAATGAGCAGTTCTTC.

The chain links TRBV7-8 to TRBJ2-1; 8 bases map to TRBD2. The CDR3 runs 21 residues. Germline V gives CDR1 SGHVS, CDR2 FQNEAQ. V shed 10 bases, J shed 0 bases, and the junction held 26 bases outside the gene matches. CDR3 in amino acids: CAISGTSVRSSGVSSYNEQFF. CDR3 coding DNA: TGTGCCATCTCCGGGACCTCAGTTCGGAGTAGCGGGGTAAGCTCCTACAATGAGCAGTTCTTC.

The gene calls are TRBV19 and TRBJ1-5; possible D gene TRBD1, 6 bases. The length of the CDR3 is 15 residues. With 9 bases removed from V and 0 bases from J, the gap between germline ends came to 15 bases. Germline assignment: CDR1 LNHDA and CDR2 SQIVND (reference sequence). The CDR3 region is CASRLQGYSNQPQHF. In nucleotides, the CDR3 is TGTGCCAGCCGACTCCAGGGGTATAGCAATCAGCCCCAGCATTTT.

The chain recombines TRBV30 with TRBJ1-6; no clear D. This CDR3 has 15 amino acids. Germline lookup yields CDR1 GTSNPN and CDR2 SVGIG (reference sequence). V was shortened by 5 bases and J by 10 bases, with 21 bases between the two germline ends. CDR3 protein: CAWVLFSGLLSPLHF. The CDR3 DNA is TGTGCCTGGGTTCTTTTCAGCGGGTTATTGTCACCCCTCCACTTT. Based on the CDR3 plus reference TRBV30 and TRBJ1-6, the full variable domain is SQTIHQWPATLVQPVGSPLSLECTVEGTSNPNLYWYRQAAGRGLQLLFYSVGIGQISSEVPQNLSASRPQDRQFILSSKKLLLSDSGFYLCAWVLFSGLLSPLHFGNGTRLTVT.

The sample holds a few counts of this clone. The chain employs TRBV5-4 and TRBJ1-1, with 7 bases lining up with TRBD1. V trimming: 4 bases; J trimming: 6 bases; junction bases outside the gene matches: 9. Per the germline V gene, CDR1 is SGHNT and CDR2 is YYREEE (reference sequence). The CDR3 covers 14 residues. The DNA of the CDR3 is TGTGCCAGCAGCCAGACAGGGAAGCGCTCTGAAGCTTTCTTT. Translating it yields CASSQTGKRSEAFF.

J is TRBJ2-5 and V is TRBV6-5, with a tentative D call TRBD2 (6 bases). The CDR3 has 15 residues. Germline-derived CDR1 and CDR2 are MNHEY and SVGAGI. V shed 0 bases and J shed 5 bases, with 13 bases lying between them. CDR3 DNA: TGTGCCAGCAGTTACTCCCCGGCAGGGAGGGAGACCCAGTACTTC. Its translation is CASSYSPAGRETQYF.

This chain uses TRBV18 with TRBJ2-7; possibly TRBD1 for D (5 bases). Looked up from germline, CDR1 is KGHSH and CDR2 is LQKENI. CDR3 length: 13 amino acids. V lost 2 bases and J lost 5, with 10 bases in between. The CDR3 DNA reads as TGTGCCAGCTCACCATCAGGGTTCCACGAGCAGTACTTC. Amino acid sequence: CASSPSGFHEQYF. Full variable domain (outside the CDR3, taken from reference TRBV18 and TRBJ2-7): NAGVMQNPRHLVRRRGQEARLRCSPMKGHSHVYWYRQLPEEGLKFMVYLQKENIIDESGMPKERFSAEFPKEGPSILRIQQVVRGDSAAYFCASSPSGFHEQYFGPGTRLTVT.

The rearrangement uses TRBV7-3 and TRBJ2-1; TRBD2 matches at 9 bases. The CDR3 length is 17 residues. Germline V gives CDR1 SGHTA, CDR2 FQGTGA. V shed 0 bases and J 5 bases; nucleotides not matched to a gene: 8. CDR3 amino acids: CASSLTAGGPADNEQFF. DNA for the CDR3: TGTGCCAGCAGCTTAACTGCGGGAGGGCCTGCGGACAATGAGCAGTTCTTC. Variable domain in full (rest from reference TRBV7-3 and TRBJ2-1): GAGVSQTPSNKVTEKGKYVELRCDPISGHTALYWYRQSLGQGPEFLIYFQGTGAADDSGLPNDRFFAVRPEGSVSTLKIQRTERGDSAVYLCASSLTAGGPADNEQFFGPGTRLTVL.

This clone has only a few counts. J is TRBJ2-2 and V is TRBV30; 7 bases agree with TRBD1. With 6 bases clipped from V and 3 bases from J, the junction kept 13 bases outside the gene matches. The length of the CDR3 is 16 residues. The germline V gene has CDR1 GTSNPN and CDR2 SVGIG (reference sequence). The CDR3 reads CACPGQDGSHTGELFF. In DNA form, the CDR3 reads TGTGCCTGCCCCGGACAGGATGGTTCGCACACCGGGGAGCTGTTTTTT.

The rearrangement joins TRBV2 to TRBJ2-1; 7 positions match TRBD1. The V gene end was trimmed by 6 bases and the J gene end by 5 bases; junction bases not matched to a gene: 7. The CDR3 is 14 residues long. Germline CDR1 is SNHLY and CDR2 is FYNNEI. As DNA, the CDR3 is TGTGCCAGCAGAGAGAGGACAGGTGACAATGAGCAGTTCTTC. It yields the protein CASRERTGDNEQFF.

The chain is built from TRBV4-2 and TRBJ2-7; D perhaps matches TRBD1 (6 bases). V lost 5 bases and J lost 4, with 18 bases in between. CDR3 length equals 15 residues. The germline V gene has CDR1 LGHNA and CDR2 YNFKEQ. DNA of the CDR3: TGTGCCAGCAGCTTGGGGACAAACCTTTTATACGAGCAGTACTTC. Its translation is CASSLGTNLLYEQYF.

The chain uses TRBV7-9 and TRBJ1-2, with a tentative D call TRBD1 (5 bases). V lost 5 bases, J lost 5 bases, and 9 bases lay in between. Germline V lookup: CDR1 SEHNR, CDR2 FQNEAQ (reference sequence). The CDR3 consists of 12 residues. The CDR3 coding sequence is TGTGCCAGCAGCGCACAGGAGTATGGCTACACCTTC. Protein: CASSAQEYGYTF.

This clone occurred a few times. The J gene is TRBJ2-1, the V gene TRBV7-6, with TRBD1 matching 7 bases. The CDR3 loop spans 19 amino acids. V shed 5 bases, J shed 0 bases, and the junction held 16 bases outside the gene matches. Germline CDR1 SGHVS, CDR2 FNYEAQ. CDR3 DNA sequence: TGTGCCAGCAGCCAAGACCCTCCGACAGGGTTTAGCTCCTACAATGAGCAGTTCTTC. Translation gives CASSQDPPTGFSSYNEQFF.